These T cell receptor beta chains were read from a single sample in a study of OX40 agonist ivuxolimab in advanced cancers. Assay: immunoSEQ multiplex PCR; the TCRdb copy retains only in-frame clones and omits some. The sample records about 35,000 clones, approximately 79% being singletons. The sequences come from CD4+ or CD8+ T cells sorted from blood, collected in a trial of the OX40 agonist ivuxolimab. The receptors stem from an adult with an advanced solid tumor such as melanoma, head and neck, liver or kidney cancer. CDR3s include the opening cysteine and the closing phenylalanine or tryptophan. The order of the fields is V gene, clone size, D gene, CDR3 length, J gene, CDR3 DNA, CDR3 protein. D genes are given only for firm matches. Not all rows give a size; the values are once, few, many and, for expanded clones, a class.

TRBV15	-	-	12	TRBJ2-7	TGTGCCACCAGCAGAGGGGCCGACGAGCAGTACTTC	CATSRGADEQYF
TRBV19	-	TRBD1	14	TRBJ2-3	TGTGCCAGTAACCGGGACAGTGAGACAGATACGCAGTATTTT	CASNRDSETDTQYF
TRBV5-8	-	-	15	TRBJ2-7	TGCGCCAGCAGCCTCCAACCGGGGGGCCGGAACGAGCAGTACTTC	CASSLQPGGRNEQYF
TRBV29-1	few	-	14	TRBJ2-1	TGCAGCGGGCAGACTGCGAGCTCCTACAATGAGCAGTTCTTC	CSGQTASSYNEQFF
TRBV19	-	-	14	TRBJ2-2	TGTGCCAGTAGTATGCAGGCTAACACCGGGGAGCTGTTTTTT	CASSMQANTGELFF
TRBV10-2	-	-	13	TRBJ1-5	TGCGCCAGCAAAGGGCGAGGCAATCAGCCCCAGCATTTT	CASKGRGNQPQHF
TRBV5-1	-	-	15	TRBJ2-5	TGCGCCAGCAGCTTGTTGGGGGGCAGACGGGAGACCCAGTACTTC	CASSLLGGRRETQYF
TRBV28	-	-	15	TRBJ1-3	TGTGCCAGCAGTATAGGACCGGGCTCTGGAAACACCATATATTTT	CASSIGPGSGNTIYF
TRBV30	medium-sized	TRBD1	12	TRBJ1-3	TGTGCCGGACAGGCTCCTGGAAACACCATATATTTT	CAGQAPGNTIYF
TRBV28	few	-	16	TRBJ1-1	TGTGCCAGCAGTTCAACGGGGCTCTCCATGAACACTGAAGCTTTCTTT	CASSSTGLSMNTEAFF
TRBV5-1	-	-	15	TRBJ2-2	TGCGCCAGCAGCCTGGGGGGGGGCCCCACCGGGGAGCTGTTTTTT	CASSLGGGPTGELFF
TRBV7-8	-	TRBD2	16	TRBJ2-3	TGTGCCAGCAGCTCCATGCCCACTAGCGGGGGGGGTACGCAGTATTTT	CASSSMPTSGGGTQYF
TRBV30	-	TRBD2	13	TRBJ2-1	TGTGCCTGGAAGGCTAGCGGGAGGGGTGAGCAGTTCTTC	CAWKASGRGEQFF
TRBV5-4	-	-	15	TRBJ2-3	TGTGCCAGCAGCGGAGCAGGACTTAGCACAGATACGCAGTATTTT	CASSGAGLSTDTQYF
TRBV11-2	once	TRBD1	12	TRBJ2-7	TGTGCCAGCAGCCTAGGGGGCCACGAGCAGTACTTC	CASSLGGHEQYF
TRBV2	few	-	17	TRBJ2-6	TGTGCCAGCAACAGAGAGGGCAGGGGCTCTGGGGCCAACGTCCTGACTTTC	CASNREGRGSGANVLTF
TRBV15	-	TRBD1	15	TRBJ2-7	TGTGCCACCAGCAGATGGGACAGAAGCTCCTACGAGCAGTACTTC	CATSRWDRSSYEQYF
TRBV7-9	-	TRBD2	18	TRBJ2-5	TGTGCCAGCAGCAAGGGGGGTGGGACTAGCGGGCGGCCGGAGACCCAGTACTTC	CASSKGGGTSGRPETQYF
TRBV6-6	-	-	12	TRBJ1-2	TGTGCCAGCAGTTACTCCGGGACTCGATTCACCTTC	CASSYSGTRFTF
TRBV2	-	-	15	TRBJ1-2	TGTGCCAGCAGTCGAGGACGTTTCTACTTTTATGGCTACACCTTC	CASSRGRFYFYGYTF
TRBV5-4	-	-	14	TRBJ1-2	TGTGCCAGCAGCTTAATAGACAAAAACTATGGCTACACCTTC	CASSLIDKNYGYTF
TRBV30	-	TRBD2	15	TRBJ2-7	TGTGCCTGGAGTGCTAGCGGGAGGGCCTCCTACGAGCAGTACTTC	CAWSASGRASYEQYF
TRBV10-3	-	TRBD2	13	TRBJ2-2	TGTGCCATCAGTAGCGGGGAGACCGGGGAGCTGTTTTTT	CAISSGETGELFF
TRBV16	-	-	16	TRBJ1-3	TGTGCCAGCAGCCCCCCGGGGGATGATTCTGGAAACACCATATATTTT	CASSPPGDDSGNTIYF
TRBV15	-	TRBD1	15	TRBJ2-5	TGTGCCACCAGCAGAGAAGGACAGGGAGGAGAGACCCAGTACTTC	CATSREGQGGETQYF
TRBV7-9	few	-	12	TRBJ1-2	TGTGCCAGCAGCTTATCGGAGGAAGGCTACACCTTC	CASSLSEEGYTF
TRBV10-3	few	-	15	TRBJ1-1	TGTGCCACGGAAGGGGGGGGGCGGTCGGGCACTGAAGCTTTCTTT	CATEGGGRSGTEAFF
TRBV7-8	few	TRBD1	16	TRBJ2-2	TGTGCCAGCAGCTTAGGACAGGGCCCGAACACCGGGGAGCTGTTTTTT	CASSLGQGPNTGELFF
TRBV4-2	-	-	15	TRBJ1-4	TGTGCCAGCAGCCCCGAAGTCCAAACTAATGAAAAACTGTTTTTT	CASSPEVQTNEKLFF
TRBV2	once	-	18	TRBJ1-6	TGTGCCAGCAGTGAAGAAGCCCCAGGGTCCTCCTATAATTCACCCCTCCACTTT	CASSEEAPGSSYNSPLHF
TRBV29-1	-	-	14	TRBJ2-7	TGCAGCGTTGAATTGGACGGGGGTAGGGACGAGCAGTACTTC	CSVELDGGRDEQYF
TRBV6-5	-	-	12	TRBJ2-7	TGTGCCGGTGGGGGCGCCGCCTACGAGCAGTACTTC	CAGGGAAYEQYF
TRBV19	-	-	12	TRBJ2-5	TGTGCCAGTGCTGATAGGGGAGAGACCCAGTACTTC	CASADRGETQYF
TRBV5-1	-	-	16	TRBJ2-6	TGCGCCAGCAGCTTGCAGGGTCGTACTGGGGCCAACGTCCTGACTTTC	CASSLQGRTGANVLTF
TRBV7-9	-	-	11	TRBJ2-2	TGTGCCAGCAGCTTGTACGGGGAGCTGTTTTTT	CASSLYGELFF
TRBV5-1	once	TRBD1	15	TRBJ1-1	TGCGCCAGCAGCCTGGACCCAGGGGGGTCCACTGAAGCTTTCTTT	CASSLDPGGSTEAFF
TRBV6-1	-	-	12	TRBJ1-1	TGTGCCAGCAGGGAGGGGAACACTGAAGCTTTCTTT	CASREGNTEAFF
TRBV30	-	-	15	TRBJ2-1	TGTGCCTGGAGAGGACAGCCCTCGACTTACAATGAGCAGTTCTTC	CAWRGQPSTYNEQFF
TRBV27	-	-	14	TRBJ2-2	TGTGCCAGCAGGGGGCTCTCTAAGACCGGGGAGCTGTTTTTT	CASRGLSKTGELFF
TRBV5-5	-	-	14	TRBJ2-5	TGTGCCAGCAGCTTGGAGGTAGGGCGCGAGACCCAGTACTTC	CASSLEVGRETQYF
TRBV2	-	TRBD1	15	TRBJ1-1	TGTGCCAGCAACGTACTACCGGGACAGGAGACTGAAGCTTTCTTT	CASNVLPGQETEAFF
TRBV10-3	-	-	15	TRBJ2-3	TGTGCCATCAGTGAGTCCAGCGGACCCACAGATACGCAGTATTTT	CAISESSGPTDTQYF
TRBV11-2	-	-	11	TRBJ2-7	TGTGCTTCCGAGGCATCTGGCGAGCAGTACTTC	CASEASGEQYF
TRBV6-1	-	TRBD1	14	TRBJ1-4	TGTGCCAGCACCGAAACAGGGGCGAGGGAAAAACTGTTTTTT	CASTETGAREKLFF
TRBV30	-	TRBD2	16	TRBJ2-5	TGTGCCTGGACTCCCCCGGGACTAGCGGGAGGAGAGACCCAGTACTTC	CAWTPPGLAGGETQYF
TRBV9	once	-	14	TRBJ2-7	TGTGCCAGCAGCCCCCCGGAGCTTGATAACGAGCAGTACTTC	CASSPPELDNEQYF
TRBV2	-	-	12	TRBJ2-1	TGTGCCAGCAGTGGTCAGGGAAATGAGCAGTTCTTC	CASSGQGNEQFF
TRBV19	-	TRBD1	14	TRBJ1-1	TGTGCCAGCAGGGACAGAGTCTCCCTCACTGAAGCTTTCTTT	CASRDRVSLTEAFF
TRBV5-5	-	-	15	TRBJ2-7	TGTGCCAGCAGCTTGCGCGACAGCCCCTACCACGAGCAGTACTTC	CASSLRDSPYHEQYF
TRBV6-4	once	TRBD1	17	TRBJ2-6	TGTGCCAGCAGTGTCTCTGACAGGGACTCTGGGGCCAACGTCCTGACTTTC	CASSVSDRDSGANVLTF
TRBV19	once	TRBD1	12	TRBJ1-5	TGTGCCACAGGGGGAGGGGGCGGGCCCCAGCATTTT	CATGGGGGPQHF
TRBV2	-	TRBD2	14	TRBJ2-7	TGTGCCAGCAGTGAGAGACTAGCTCAGTACGAGCAGTACTTC	CASSERLAQYEQYF
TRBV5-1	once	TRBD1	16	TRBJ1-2	TGCGCCAGCAGCTTGGAAGGGGGCGCAGGCGGCTATGGCTACACCTTC	CASSLEGGAGGYGYTF
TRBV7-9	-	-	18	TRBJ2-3	TGTGCCAGCAGCTCCCGTCGCCGGGACCCGGGGAGCACAGATACGCAGTATTTT	CASSSRRRDPGSTDTQYF
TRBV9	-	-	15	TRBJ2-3	TGTGCCAGCAGCGTAACAGCGGAACCCGGGTATACGCAGTATTTT	CASSVTAEPGYTQYF
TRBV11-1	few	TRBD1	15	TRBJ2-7	TGTGCCAGCAGCTTAGTCGACAGGGGGGCCTACGAGCAGTACTTC	CASSLVDRGAYEQYF
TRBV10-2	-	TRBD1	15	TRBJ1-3	TGCGCCAGCAGTTTGACAGGGCTAATTGGAAACACCATATATTTT	CASSLTGLIGNTIYF
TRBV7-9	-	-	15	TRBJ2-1	TGTGCCAGCAGCTTTCGGGACGGATTGTACAATGAGCAGTTCTTC	CASSFRDGLYNEQFF
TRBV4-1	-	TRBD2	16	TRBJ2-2	TGCGCCAGCAGCCAAGAGGGAGGGGCAATAGCCGGGGAGCTGTTTTTT	CASSQEGGAIAGELFF
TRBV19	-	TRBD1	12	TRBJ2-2	TGTGCCAGTTACAGGGGATCCGGGGAGCTGTTTTTT	CASYRGSGELFF